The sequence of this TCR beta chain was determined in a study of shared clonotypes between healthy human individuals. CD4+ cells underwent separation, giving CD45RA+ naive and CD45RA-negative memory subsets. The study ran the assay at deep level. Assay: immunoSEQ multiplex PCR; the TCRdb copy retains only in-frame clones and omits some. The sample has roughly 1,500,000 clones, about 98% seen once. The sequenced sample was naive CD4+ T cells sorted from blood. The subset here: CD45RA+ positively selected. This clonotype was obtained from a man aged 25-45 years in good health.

CDR3 nucleotides: TGCGCCAGCACAAGTCTAGCGGGAGATGGGGAGCAGTACTTC. Its protein is CASTSLAGDGEQYF. The rearrangement links TRBV5-1 to TRBJ2-7; 10 nucleotides line up with TRBD2. This CDR3 contains 14 residues. V was clipped by 6 bases and J by 7 bases; unmatched bases: 10. Germline V gene lookup returns CDR1 SGHRS and CDR2 YFSETQ. Full variable domain (missing parts from reference TRBV5-1 and TRBJ2-7): KAGVTQTPRYLIKTRGQQVTLSCSPISGHRSVSWYQQTPGQGLQFLFEYFSETQRNKGNFPGRFSGRQFSNSRSEMNVSTLELGDSALYLCASTSLAGDGEQYFGPGTRLTVT.